The 23 T cell receptor beta chains reported below all come from one sample, sequenced in a study of T-cell memory formation after mild COVID-19 (dated by TCRdb to about 2021). Library creation used 5' RACE. Instrument used: Illumina NovaSeq 6000. TCRdb's own reprocessing of the public reads used fastp at Q25 and MiXCR and kept productive beta chains. One record per CDR3 amino acid sequence lists the most common genes and DNA. The sample data list 250,000 to 300,000 distinct CDR3 sequences, and roughly 15% of these were observed just once. Around a fifth of the sample is held by the ten biggest clonotypes. The specimen was PBMCs or a T cell subset sorted from them (not recorded which). Every receptor here comes from a man between 18 and 35 years old who had mild COVID-19 (a few samples of this study predate the infection). The sample titles of this study are shuffled in the database, so cell type and time point are left out; the donor was told from shared clones.

The chain combines TRBV5-8 with TRBJ2-3; D not certain. CDR1 SGHTS and CDR2 YDEGEE come from the germline V gene. The CDR3 runs to 14 residues. Trimming took off 3 bases at V and 0 bases at J, with 8 bases between the two ends. Here the CDR3 DNA reads TGTGCCAGCAGCTCGGTATCTAGCACAGATACGCAGTATTTT. As protein: CASSSVSSTDTQYF.

CDR3 in amino acids: CSASRTGLNYGYTF. The CDR3 bases are TGCAGTGCTAGTCGGACAGGGCTCAACTATGGCTACACCTTC. The chain recombines TRBV20-1 with TRBJ1-2; 8 bases agree with TRBD1. This CDR3 has 14 amino acids. V shed 3 bases, J shed 2 bases, and the junction held 5 bases outside the gene matches. The V gene's germline CDR1 is DFQATT and CDR2 SNEGSKA (reference sequence).

The sample holds a few counts of this clonotype. The V and J genes are TRBV28 and TRBJ2-3; TRBD2 aligns across 13 bases. The germline V gene has CDR1 MDHEN and CDR2 SYDVKM. The CDR3 runs to 17 residues. The V segment lost 5 bases and the J segment 5 bases; nucleotides outside the gene matches: 10. In DNA form, the CDR3 reads TGTGCCAGCAGTCCGGGGACTAGCGGGGTAGGCGGAGATACGCAGTATTTT. Protein product: CASSPGTSGVGGDTQYF.

This clonotype was seen a handful of times. The genes are TRBV12-3 or TRBV12-4 and TRBJ2-3; the D gene is possibly TRBD1 (6 bases). The CDR3 contains 14 residues. The V end lost 2 bases, the J end lost 5 bases, and 11 bases lay between the germline ends. The CDR3 protein is CASSLRQAGDTQYF. The CDR3 nucleotides read TGTGCCAGCAGTTTAAGACAGGCGGGAGATACGCAGTATTTT.

This chain links TRBV30 with TRBJ1-3, with D tentatively TRBD1 (5 bases). Per germline, CDR1 GTSNPN and CDR2 SVGIG (reference sequence). Trimming removed 3 bases at V and 0 bases at J, with 12 bases between. The CDR3 sequence is 15 residues long. The CDR3 DNA reads TGTGCCTGGAGGGGGACCCACTCCTCTGGAAACACCATATATTTT. It translates to CAWRGTHSSGNTIYF.

This clonotype was seen a few times. V and J are TRBV4-3 and TRBJ2-2; unclear D gene. Per the germline V gene, CDR1 is LGHNA and CDR2 is YSLEER. The CDR3 totals 13 residues. V was pared by 0 bases and J by 7 bases, with 6 bases between. CDR3 nucleotides: TGCGCCAGCAGCCAAGATGTGGGCGGGGAGCTGTTTTTT. Translating it yields CASSQDVGGELFF.

CDR3 amino acids: CASSGLTYNEQFF. The CDR3, as DNA: TGTGCCAGCAGCGGACTTACCTACAATGAGCAGTTCTTC. V and J are TRBV7-8 and TRBJ2-1; possibly TRBD2 for D (5 bases). Between the trimmed V and J ends, which lost 5 bases and 2 bases, there was a span of 7 bases. Germline-derived CDR1 and CDR2 are SGHVS and FQNEAQ. CDR3 length: 13 residues.

In this sample, this clonotype turned up a few times. The chain recombines TRBV14 with TRBJ2-2; possible D gene TRBD2, 6 bases. Deletions cut 3 bases from V and 4 bases from J, with 18 bases between. CDR1 is SGHDN, CDR2 FVKESK, per germline. This CDR3 contains 17 residues. CDR3 nucleotides: TGTGCCAGCAGCCAGACGGGGGACCCTCGAGGCACCGGGGAGCTGTTTTTT. Its protein product is CASSQTGDPRGTGELFF.

This clonotype was seen more than once but under ten times. This chain uses TRBV5-1 with TRBJ1-1, with D hard to call. V was cut by 2 bases and J by 6 bases, with 11 bases left in between. The CDR3 loop spans 13 amino acids. Germline V CDR1 and CDR2: SGHRS, YFSETQ. The CDR3 DNA sequence: TGCGCCAGCAGCTTCGCAAGGGAGTCTGAAGCTTTCTTT. It yields the protein CASSFARESEAFF.

This clonotype was counted between two and nine times. CDR3 coding DNA: TGTGCCAGCAGCTCCGGACCGCTCGGACAGGGAAGGCAAAACTATGGCTACACCTTC. Translating it yields CASSSGPLGQGRQNYGYTF. The chain joins TRBV7-2 to TRBJ1-2; 8 nucleotides line up with TRBD1. Germline CDR1 reads SGHTA; CDR2 reads FQGNSA. The junction had 18 bases not matched to a gene; V was cut back by 4 bases and J by 2 bases. The CDR3 consists of 19 residues.

This clonotype has a handful of counts. The V and J genes are TRBV12-5 and TRBJ2-4; 7 bases line up with TRBD1. V lost 4 bases and J lost 4; bases outside the gene matches: 7. Germline loops: CDR1 LGHNT, CDR2 FRNRAP. This CDR3 spans 15 amino acids. The CDR3 protein is CASGSSWTGKNIQYF. Here the CDR3 DNA reads TGTGCTAGTGGTTCCTCGTGGACAGGAAAAAACATTCAGTACTTC.

The J gene is TRBJ1-2, the V gene TRBV7-2; D gene ambiguous. The CDR3 consists of 13 residues. From germline, CDR1 is SGHTA and CDR2 FQGNSA. Trimming removed 1 base from V and 8 bases from J, with 11 bases in between. The CDR3 sequence is CASSLEVMGGYTF. CDR3 nucleotide sequence: TGTGCCAGCAGCTTAGAGGTCATGGGGGGCTACACCTTC.

The chain joins TRBV18 to TRBJ1-3; D not certain. V dropped 0 bases and J dropped 0 bases, with 6 bases sitting between them. The CDR3 is 15 residues long. Looked up from germline, CDR1 is KGHSH and CDR2 is LQKENI. The CDR3 protein is CASSPPPDSGNTIYF. CDR3 coding DNA: TGTGCCAGCTCACCACCCCCAGACTCTGGAAACACCATATATTTT. The full variable domain, with the rest looked up from reference TRBV18 and TRBJ1-3, is NAGVMQNPRHLVRRRGQEARLRCSPMKGHSHVYWYRQLPEEGLKFMVYLQKENIIDESGMPKERFSAEFPKEGPSILRIQQVVRGDSAAYFCASSPPPDSGNTIYFGEGSWLTVV.

This clonotype was seen repeatedly, ten times or more. CDR3 nucleotide sequence: TGTGCCAGCAGCCGCACGGGGGAGCAGTACTTC. Its translation: CASSRTGEQYF. V is TRBV6-6 and J is TRBJ2-7; D is perhaps TRBD2 (5 bases). The V end was cut by 6 bases, the J end by 7 bases, with 10 bases between. The CDR3 spans 11 residues. From germline, CDR1 is MNHNY and CDR2 SVGAGI (reference sequence).

The table lists this clonotype with a few counts. The chain carries TRBV6-6 and TRBJ1-1; possibly TRBD1 for D (5 bases). CDR1 and CDR2 from the germline V gene are MNHNY and SVGAGI (reference sequence). This CDR3 contains 9 residues. V shed 10 bases and J shed 11 bases, with 11 bases lying between them. Here the CDR3 reads CAIGAVAFF. CDR3 sequence (DNA): TGTGCCATCGGGGCAGTCGCTTTCTTT.

The chain links TRBV6-5 to TRBJ2-3; 8 nucleotides match TRBD2. The CDR3 runs to 15 residues. V shed 7 bases and J 6 bases; nucleotides not matched to a gene: 12. Germline CDR1 MNHEY, CDR2 SVGAGI. CDR3 loop: CASNEFGGASDTQYF. As DNA, the CDR3 is TGTGCCAGCAACGAATTCGGGGGGGCGTCGGATACGCAGTATTTT.

This clonotype was observed at least ten times. V and J are TRBV6-5 and TRBJ1-6; D uncertain. The CDR3 length is 13 residues. Germline V lookup: CDR1 MNHEY, CDR2 SVGAGI. V dropped 6 bases and J dropped 10 bases, with 13 bases sitting between them. The CDR3 DNA reads TGTGCCAGCAGCCTCGGTTATCGGTCACCCCTCCACTTT. This gives the protein CASSLGYRSPLHF.

This clonotype has a handful of counts. The V and J genes are TRBV7-8 and TRBJ1-2; D call uncertain. Trimming took off 1 base at V and 7 bases at J, with 16 bases between the two ends. CDR3 length equals 15 residues. Germline CDR1 SGHVS, CDR2 FQNEAQ. CDR3 sequence (DNA): TGTGCCAGCAGCTTAGTAGGACCGACAAACGGTGGCTACACCTTC. Translation: CASSLVGPTNGGYTF.

J is TRBJ1-1 and V is TRBV7-9; 7 nucleotides line up with TRBD1. Trimming took 5 bases from V and 2 from J; bases not matched to a gene: 11. Germline CDR1 SEHNR, CDR2 FQNEAQ (reference sequence). This CDR3 is 16 amino acids long. Here the CDR3 DNA reads TGTGCCAGCAGCCCCAGGGGCAGGGGGGAAAACACTGAAGCTTTCTTT. Encoded protein: CASSPRGRGENTEAFF.

The table lists this clonotype with many counts. This sequence joins TRBV6-5 and TRBJ2-7; D is uncertain. This CDR3 has 15 residues. The V end was cut by 0 bases, the J end by 3 bases, with 12 bases between. CDR1 is MNHEY, CDR2 SVGAGI, per germline. The CDR3 here is CASSYSRITHYEQYF. The CDR3 coding sequence is TGTGCCAGCAGTTACTCGAGGATCACCCACTACGAGCAGTACTTC.

V gene TRBV7-2 combines with J gene TRBJ1-6, with D hard to call. V lost 6 bases, J lost 3 bases, and 6 bases lay in between. Germline V CDR1 and CDR2: SGHTA, FQGNSA. This CDR3 spans 13 amino acids. The CDR3 DNA reads as TGTGCCAGCAGGGCCATCTATAATTCACCCCTCCACTTT. Protein sequence: CASRAIYNSPLHF.

The chain links TRBV4-2 to TRBJ2-5; 10 nucleotides line up with TRBD2. This CDR3 has 17 residues. Losses at the gene ends were 0 bases for V and 5 bases for J; bases not matched to a gene: 9. The germline gives CDR1 LGHNA, CDR2 YNFKEQ. CDR3 nucleotide sequence: TGTGCCAGCAGCCAAGATCCAGCGGGGGGGCTAGTGGAGACCCAGTACTTC. Residues: CASSQDPAGGLVETQYF.

The chain carries TRBV12-3 or TRBV12-4 and TRBJ1-5; TRBD1 might be the D (5 bases). This CDR3 is built from 19 residues. V lost 8 bases, J lost 2 bases, and 28 bases lay in between. The CDR3 DNA is TGTGCCAGCCCCACTACGTCCGGGGCCGGGGGATACGGCAATCAGCCCCAGCATTTT. Translated: CASPTTSGAGGYGNQPQHF.